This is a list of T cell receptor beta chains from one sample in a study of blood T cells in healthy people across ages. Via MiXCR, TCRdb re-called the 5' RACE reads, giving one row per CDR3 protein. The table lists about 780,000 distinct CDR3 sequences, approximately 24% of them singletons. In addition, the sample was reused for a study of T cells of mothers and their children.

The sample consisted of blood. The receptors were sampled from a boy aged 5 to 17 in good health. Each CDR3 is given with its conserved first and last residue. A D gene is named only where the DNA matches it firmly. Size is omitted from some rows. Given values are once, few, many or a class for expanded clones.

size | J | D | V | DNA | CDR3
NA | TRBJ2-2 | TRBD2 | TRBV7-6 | TGTGCCAGCAGCGCGAGCGGGGCGAACACCGGGGAGCTGTTTTTT | CASSASGANTGELFF
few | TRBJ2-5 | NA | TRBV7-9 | TGTGCCAGCAGCTTAATATCGGTGGGAAGGGAGCAGTGCTTC | CASSLISVGREQCF
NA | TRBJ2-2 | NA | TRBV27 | TGTGCCAGCAGCCGATTCGGGACACCCACCGGGGAGCTGTTTTTT | CASSRFGTPTGELFF
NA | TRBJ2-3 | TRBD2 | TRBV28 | TGTGCCAGCAGTTTATTGCAAGCGGGGTCAGATACGCAGTATTTT | CASSLLQAGSDTQYF
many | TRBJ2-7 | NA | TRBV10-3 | TGTGCCACTTACATGGGAGGCCCCTACGAGCAGTACTTC | CATYMGGPYEQYF
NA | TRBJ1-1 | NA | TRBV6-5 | TGTGCCAGCAGTCGGGGGATCATCAGCGGGACTGAAGCTTTCTTT | CASSRGIISGTEAFF
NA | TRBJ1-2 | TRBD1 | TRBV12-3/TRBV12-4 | TGTGCCAGCAGTATCGGGACAGGGGGCTTCTATGGCTACACCTTC | CASSIGTGGFYGYTF
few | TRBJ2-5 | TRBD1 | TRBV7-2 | TGTGCCAGCAGCTTAGTGTTCCGGGACAGGGGGCAGTACTTC | CASSLVFRDRGQYF
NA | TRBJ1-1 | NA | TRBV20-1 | TGCAGTGCTAGAGATCTTTTAGGCAGTAGGCCTGAAGCTTTCTTT | CSARDLLGSRPEAFF
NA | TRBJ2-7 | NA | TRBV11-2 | TGTGCCAGCAGCTTAGCGGGCGGCAGGGGTGCGGTCGAGCAGTACTTC | CASSLAGGRGAVEQYF
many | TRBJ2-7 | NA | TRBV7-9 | TGTGCCAGCAGCTTAGCACAGGGCGAGCAGTACTTC | CASSLAQGEQYF
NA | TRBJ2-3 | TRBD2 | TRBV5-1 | TGCGCCAGCAGCCTGATAGCGGGGGGAAGCACAGATACGCAGTATTTT | CASSLIAGGSTDTQYF
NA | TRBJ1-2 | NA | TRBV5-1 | TGCGCCAGCAGCCCGCTACAGGACTATGGCTACACCTTC | CASSPLQDYGYTF
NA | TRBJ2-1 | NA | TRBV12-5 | TGTGCTAGTGGTTTGGTTGTGGGGGGTGAGCAGTTCTTC | CASGLVVGGEQFF
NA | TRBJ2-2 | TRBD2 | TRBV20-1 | TGCAGTGCTAGAGAAGCCCGGGGGGGAGGGAGCACCGGGGAGCTGTTTTTT | CSAREARGGGSTGELFF
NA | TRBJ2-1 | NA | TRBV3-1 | TGTGCCAGCAGCCAAGGATGGGTTCCCTCCTACAATGAGCAGTTCTTC | CASSQGWVPSYNEQFF
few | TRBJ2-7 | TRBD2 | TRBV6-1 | TGTGCCAGCTCCGGGAGCGGGGGCGAGCAGTACTTC | CASSGSGGEQYF
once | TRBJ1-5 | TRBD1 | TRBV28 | TGTGCCAGCGGATTGACAGGGGGCGCGGGTTGGGGCAATCAGCCCCAGCATTTT | CASGLTGGAGWGNQPQHF
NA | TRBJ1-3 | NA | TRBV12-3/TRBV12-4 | TGTGCCAGCAGTTCCCCCCGGGGGGTGGCTTTTGGAAACACCATATATTTT | CASSSPRGVAFGNTIYF
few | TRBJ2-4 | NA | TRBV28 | TGTGCCAGCACCCGGGACAACCGGGCTGGAAACATTCAGTACTTC | CASTRDNRAGNIQYF
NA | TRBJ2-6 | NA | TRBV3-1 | TGTGCCAGCAGCCAACGGGGGGCCAACGTCCTGACTTTC | CASSQRGANVLTF
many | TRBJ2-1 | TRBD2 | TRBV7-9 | TGTGCCAGCAGCTTAGCGCGGGGGAATGAGCAGTTCTTC | CASSLARGNEQFF
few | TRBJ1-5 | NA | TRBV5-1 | TGCGCCAGCAGCTTAGAGGGACGCAATCAGCCCCGGCATTTT | CASSLEGRNQPRHF
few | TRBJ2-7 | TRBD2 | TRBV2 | TGTGCCAGTAGAATCGGGACTAGCGGGGTCCAAGAGCAGTACTTC | CASRIGTSGVQEQYF
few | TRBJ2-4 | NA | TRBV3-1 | TGTGCCAGCAGCCCCGCGTTGGCGGCCAAAAACATTCAGTACTTC | CASSPALAAKNIQYF
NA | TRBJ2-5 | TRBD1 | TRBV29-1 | TGCAGCGTTCTCCCGGGACAGGGGGGAGAGACCCAGTACTTC | CSVLPGQGGETQYF